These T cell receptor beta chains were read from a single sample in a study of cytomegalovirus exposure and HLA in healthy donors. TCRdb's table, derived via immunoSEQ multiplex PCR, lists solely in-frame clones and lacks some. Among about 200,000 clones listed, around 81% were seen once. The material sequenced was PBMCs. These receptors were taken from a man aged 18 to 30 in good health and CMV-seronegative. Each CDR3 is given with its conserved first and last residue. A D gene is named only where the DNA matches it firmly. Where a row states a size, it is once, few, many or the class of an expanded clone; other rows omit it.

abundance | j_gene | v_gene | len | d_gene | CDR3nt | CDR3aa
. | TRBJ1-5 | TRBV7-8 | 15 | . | TGTGCCAGCCGGGGTGGGACACCCAGCAATCAGCCCCAGCATTTT | CASRGGTPSNQPQHF
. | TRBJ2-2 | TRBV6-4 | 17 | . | TGTGCCAGCAGTGACTCGGTTGGGGGCGCGGGCACCGGGGAGCTGTTTTTT | CASSDSVGGAGTGELFF
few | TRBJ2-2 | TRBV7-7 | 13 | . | TGTGCTAGCAGCTTCGTCGGGACCGGGGAGCTGTTTTTT | CASSFVGTGELFF
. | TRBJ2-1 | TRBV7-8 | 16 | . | TGTGCCAGCAGCGCCCCGGGAAGGCGCTCCTACAATGAGCAGTTCTTC | CASSAPGRRSYNEQFF
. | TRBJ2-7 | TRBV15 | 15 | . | TGTGCCACCAGCAGAGCCCGGGAGAGCTCCTACGAGCAGTACTTC | CATSRARESSYEQYF
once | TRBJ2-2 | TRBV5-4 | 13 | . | TGTGCCAGCAGCTTTCGTCTAACCGGGGAGCTGTTTTTT | CASSFRLTGELFF
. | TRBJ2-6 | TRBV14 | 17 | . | TGTGCCAGCAGCCGAATCCAGGGGTGGTATGGGGCCAACGTCCTGACTTTC | CASSRIQGWYGANVLTF
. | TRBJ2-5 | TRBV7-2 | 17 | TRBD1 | TGTGCCGGCAGCTTAGATTGGGGCACAGGGGGATCGGAGACCCAGTACTTC | CAGSLDWGTGGSETQYF
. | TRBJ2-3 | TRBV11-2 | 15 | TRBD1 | TGTGCCAGCAGCCGACAGGGGATGTTGTCGGATACGCAGTATTTT | CASSRQGMLSDTQYF
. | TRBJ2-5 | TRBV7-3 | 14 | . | TGTGCCAGCAGCTTAAGGGGGCGGCAAGAGACCCAGTACTTC | CASSLRGRQETQYF
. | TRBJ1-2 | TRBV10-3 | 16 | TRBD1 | TGTGCCATCAGTGACCCTTGGACAGGGGTTAACTATGGCTACACCTTC | CAISDPWTGVNYGYTF
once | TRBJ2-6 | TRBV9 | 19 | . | TGTGCCAGCAGCGTAGGTAAGGGGGAGGGTAACTCTGGGGCCAACGTCCTGACTTTC | CASSVGKGEGNSGANVLTF
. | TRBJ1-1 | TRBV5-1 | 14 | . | TGCGCCAGCAGCTTGGGGTCGGGGAACACTGAAGCTTTCTTT | CASSLGSGNTEAFF
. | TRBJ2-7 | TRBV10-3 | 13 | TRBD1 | TGTGCCATCAACCTGGACAGGAACTACGAGCAGTACTTC | CAINLDRNYEQYF
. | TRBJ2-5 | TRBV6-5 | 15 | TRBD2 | TGTGCCAGCAGCCTGTATGGGAGGGGTCAAGAGACCCAGTACTTC | CASSLYGRGQETQYF
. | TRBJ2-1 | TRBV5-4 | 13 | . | TGTGCCAGCAGCTTGGCCGGGAGCAATGAGCAGTTCTTC | CASSLAGSNEQFF
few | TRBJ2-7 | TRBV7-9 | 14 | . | TGTGCCAGCAGTGAGACAGGAGGCGATTACGAGCAGTACTTC | CASSETGGDYEQYF
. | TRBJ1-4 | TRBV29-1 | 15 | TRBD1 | TGCAGCGTTGAGACGCCTTCAGGGGGCAGGGAAAAACTGTTTTTT | CSVETPSGGREKLFF
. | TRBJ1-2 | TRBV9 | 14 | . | TGTGCCAGCAGCGTAGAAGTGGGGAGATATGGCTACACCTTC | CASSVEVGRYGYTF
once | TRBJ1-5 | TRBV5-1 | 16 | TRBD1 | TGCGCCAGCAGCTTGGAAAACAGGGGGAGCAATCAGCCCCAGCATTTT | CASSLENRGSNQPQHF
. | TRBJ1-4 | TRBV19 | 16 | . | TGTGCCAGTGCCTTGGGGGCAGTTGCAACTAATGAAAAACTGTTTTTT | CASALGAVATNEKLFF
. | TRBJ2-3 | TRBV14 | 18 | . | TGTGCCAGCAGCCAAGAGGGGCGGTACAGTCCTAGCACAGATACGCAGTATTTT | CASSQEGRYSPSTDTQYF
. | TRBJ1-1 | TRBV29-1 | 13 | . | TGCAGCGGGTCGACACGGCTGAACACTGAAGCTTTCTTT | CSGSTRLNTEAFF
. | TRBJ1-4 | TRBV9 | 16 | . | TGTGCCAGCAGCGTGGATGGTGGGGGGGCTAATGAAAAACTGTTTTTT | CASSVDGGGANEKLFF
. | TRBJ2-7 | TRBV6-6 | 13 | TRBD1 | TGTGCCAGCAGTTCAGGGGGCTCCTACGAGCAGTACTTC | CASSSGGSYEQYF
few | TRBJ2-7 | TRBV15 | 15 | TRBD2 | TGTGCCACCAGCTTTTCAGCGGGAGGAAGCGACGAGCAGTACTTC | CATSFSAGGSDEQYF
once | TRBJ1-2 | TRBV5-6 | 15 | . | TGTGCCAGCAGCTTGGTCGGGGGACGGGGCTATGGCTACACCTTC | CASSLVGGRGYGYTF
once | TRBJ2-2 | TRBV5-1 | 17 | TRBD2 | TGCGCCAGCAGCTTTACTAGCGGGGGTGAGAACACCGGGGAGCTGTTTTTT | CASSFTSGGENTGELFF
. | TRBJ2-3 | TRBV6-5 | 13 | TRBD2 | TGTGCCAGCAGCCGGACTAGCGGAGATACGCAGTATTTT | CASSRTSGDTQYF
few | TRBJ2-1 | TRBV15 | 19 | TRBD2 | TGTGCCACCCGATATGTGGGGACTAGCGGGGGGCAGGACTACAATGAGCAGTTCTTC | CATRYVGTSGGQDYNEQFF
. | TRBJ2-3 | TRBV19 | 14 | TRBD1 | TGTGCCAGTGTCGGGGACAGTCTCACAGATACGCAGTATTTT | CASVGDSLTDTQYF
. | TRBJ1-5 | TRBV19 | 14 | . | TGTGCCAGTAGTATTGAGGCCAGGGGACAGCCCCAGCATTTT | CASSIEARGQPQHF
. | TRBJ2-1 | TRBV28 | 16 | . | TGTGCCAGCAGCGCACTCCCAGGGGATGTCAGCAATGAGCAGTTCTTC | CASSALPGDVSNEQFF
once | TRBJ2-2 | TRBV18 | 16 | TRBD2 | TGTGCCAGCTCGCCATCTAGCGGGGTGAACACCGGGGAGCTGTTTTTT | CASSPSSGVNTGELFF
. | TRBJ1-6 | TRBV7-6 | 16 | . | TGTGCCAGCAGCTTAGAGAGGGCAGGTTCAAATTCACCCCTCCACTTT | CASSLERAGSNSPLHF
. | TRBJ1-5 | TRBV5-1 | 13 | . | TGCGCCAGCGGTCAGGAACCCGGCCAGCCCCAGCATTTT | CASGQEPGQPQHF
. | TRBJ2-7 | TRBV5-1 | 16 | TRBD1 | TGCGCCAGCAGCCCACAAATCCGGGACAGGATCTACGAGCAGTACTTC | CASSPQIRDRIYEQYF
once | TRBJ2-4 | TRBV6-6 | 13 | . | TGTGCCAGTTTGGGGGGGCTAGGAAACATTCAGTACTTC | CASLGGLGNIQYF
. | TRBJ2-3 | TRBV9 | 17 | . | TGTGCCAGCAGCCCACAAGGCGGTGGTCAGATCCCAGATACGCAGTATTTT | CASSPQGGGQIPDTQYF
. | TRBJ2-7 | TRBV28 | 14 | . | TGTGCCAGCAGTCGGATAGGGGGTACCTACGAGCAGTACTTC | CASSRIGGTYEQYF
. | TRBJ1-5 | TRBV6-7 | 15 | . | TGTGCCCGAAGAGGGTGTAACTATTTCGATCAGCCCCAGCATTTT | CARRGCNYFDQPQHF
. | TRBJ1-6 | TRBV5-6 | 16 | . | TGTGCCAGCAGCTTGGTGACAGGCCACCCAAATTCACCCCTCCACTTT | CASSLVTGHPNSPLHF
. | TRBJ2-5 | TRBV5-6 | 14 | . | TGTGCCAGCAGCTTCGAGGCGGCAGCGGAGACCCAGTACTTC | CASSFEAAAETQYF
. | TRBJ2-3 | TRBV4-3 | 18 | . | TGCGCCAGCAGCCAAGCGTCGCGTACAGCCCAAAGCACAGATACGCAGTATTTT | CASSQASRTAQSTDTQYF
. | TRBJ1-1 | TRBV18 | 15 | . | TGTGCCAGCTCACCACCGGTGGTGCAGGGGAAAGGAGCTTTCTTT | CASSPPVVQGKGAFF
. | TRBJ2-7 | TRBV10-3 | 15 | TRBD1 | TGTGCCATCAGTGAGTCGGACAGGTACCCGTACGAGCAGTACTTC | CAISESDRYPYEQYF
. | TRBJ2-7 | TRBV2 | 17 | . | TGTGCCAGCAGTGAAGTCGTATACCCTAGTTCGACCTACGAGCAGTACTTC | CASSEVVYPSSTYEQYF